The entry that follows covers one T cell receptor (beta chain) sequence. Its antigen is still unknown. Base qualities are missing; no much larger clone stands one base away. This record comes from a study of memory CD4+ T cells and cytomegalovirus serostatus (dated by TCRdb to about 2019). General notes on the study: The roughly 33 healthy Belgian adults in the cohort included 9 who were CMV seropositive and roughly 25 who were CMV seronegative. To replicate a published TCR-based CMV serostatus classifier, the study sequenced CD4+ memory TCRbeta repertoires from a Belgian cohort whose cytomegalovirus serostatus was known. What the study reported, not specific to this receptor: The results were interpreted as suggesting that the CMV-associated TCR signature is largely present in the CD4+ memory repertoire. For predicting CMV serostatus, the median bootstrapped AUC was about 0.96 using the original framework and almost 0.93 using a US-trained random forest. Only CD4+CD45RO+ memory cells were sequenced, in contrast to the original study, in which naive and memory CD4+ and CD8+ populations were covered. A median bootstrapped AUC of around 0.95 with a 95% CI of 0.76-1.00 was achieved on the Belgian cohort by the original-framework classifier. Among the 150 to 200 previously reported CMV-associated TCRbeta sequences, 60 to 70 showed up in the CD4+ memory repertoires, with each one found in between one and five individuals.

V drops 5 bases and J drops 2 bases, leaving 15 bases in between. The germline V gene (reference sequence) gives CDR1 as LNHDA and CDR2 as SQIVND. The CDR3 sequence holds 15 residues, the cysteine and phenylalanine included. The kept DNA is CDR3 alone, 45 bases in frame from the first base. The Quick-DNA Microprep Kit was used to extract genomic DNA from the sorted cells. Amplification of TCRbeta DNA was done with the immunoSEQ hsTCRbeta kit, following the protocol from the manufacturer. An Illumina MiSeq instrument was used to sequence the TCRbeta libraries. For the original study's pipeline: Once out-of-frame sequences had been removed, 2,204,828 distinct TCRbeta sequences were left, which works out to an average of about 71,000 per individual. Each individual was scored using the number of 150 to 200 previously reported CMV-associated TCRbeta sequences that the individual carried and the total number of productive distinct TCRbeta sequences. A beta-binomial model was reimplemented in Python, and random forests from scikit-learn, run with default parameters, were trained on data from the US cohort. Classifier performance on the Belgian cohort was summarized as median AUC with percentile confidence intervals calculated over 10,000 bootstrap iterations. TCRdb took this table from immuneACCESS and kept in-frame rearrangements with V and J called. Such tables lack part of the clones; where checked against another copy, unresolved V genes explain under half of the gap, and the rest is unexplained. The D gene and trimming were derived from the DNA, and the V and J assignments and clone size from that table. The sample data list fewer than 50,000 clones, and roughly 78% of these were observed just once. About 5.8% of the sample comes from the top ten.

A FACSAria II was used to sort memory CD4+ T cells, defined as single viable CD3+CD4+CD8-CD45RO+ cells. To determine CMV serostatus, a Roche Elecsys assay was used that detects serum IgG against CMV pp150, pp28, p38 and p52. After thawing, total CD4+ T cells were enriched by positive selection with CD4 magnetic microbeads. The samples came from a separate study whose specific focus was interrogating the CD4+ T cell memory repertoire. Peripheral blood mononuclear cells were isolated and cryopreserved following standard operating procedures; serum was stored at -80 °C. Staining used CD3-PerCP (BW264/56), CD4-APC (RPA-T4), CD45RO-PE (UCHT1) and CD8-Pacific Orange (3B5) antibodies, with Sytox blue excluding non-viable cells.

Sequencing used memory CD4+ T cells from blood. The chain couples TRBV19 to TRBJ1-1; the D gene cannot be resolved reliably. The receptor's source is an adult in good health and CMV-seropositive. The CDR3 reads CASSLRTHLNTEAFF. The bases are TGTGCCAGTAGTCTCCGGACCCACTTAAACACTGAAGCTTTCTTT.